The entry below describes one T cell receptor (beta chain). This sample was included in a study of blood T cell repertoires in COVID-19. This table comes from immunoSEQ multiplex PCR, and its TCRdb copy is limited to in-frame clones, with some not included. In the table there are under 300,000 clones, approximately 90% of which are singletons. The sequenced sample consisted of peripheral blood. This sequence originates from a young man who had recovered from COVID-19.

The CDR3 here is CASGVGGPEAFF. The CDR3 region has the DNA TGCGCCAGCGGTGTGGGGGGTCCTGAAGCTTTCTTT. The chain recombines TRBV5-1 with TRBJ1-1; D possibly corresponds to TRBD1 (5 bases). The germline V gene has CDR1 SGHRS and CDR2 YFSETQ. The V end lost 7 bases, the J end lost 6 bases, and 13 bases lay between the germline ends. This CDR3 region has 12 residues. The full variable domain, with the rest looked up from reference TRBV5-1 and TRBJ1-1, is KAGVTQTPRYLIKTRGQQVTLSCSPISGHRSVSWYQQTPGQGLQFLFEYFSETQRNKGNFPGRFSGRQFSNSRSEMNVSTLELGDSALYLCASGVGGPEAFFGQGTRLTVV.